These T cell receptor beta chains were read from a single sample in a study of blood T cell repertoires in COVID-19. Method: immunoSEQ multiplex PCR; TCRdb's copy keeps in-frame clones and lacks some. The sample lists about 210,000 clones, over 80% occurring once. The specimen sequenced was PBMCs or T cells enriched from blood (not recorded which). These receptors originate from a man younger than 40 who had recovered from COVID-19. Each CDR3 is given with its conserved first and last residue.

CDR3 protein	J gene	V gene
CAWSPTSGVLHEQYF	TRBJ2-7	TRBV30
CSAEAGSGYTF	TRBJ1-2	TRBV20-1
CATSRDLGQDYEQYF	TRBJ2-7	TRBV15
CASRVTGNQPQHF	TRBJ1-5	TRBV6-5
CSVENRGRTGELFF	TRBJ2-2	TRBV29-1
CASSLGDSRWNQPQHF	TRBJ1-5	TRBV28
CASSLAYRGQGINSPLHF	TRBJ1-6	TRBV5-5
CASSERLAGTDTQYF	TRBJ2-3	TRBV10-1
CASSALTGGLDEQYF	TRBJ2-7	TRBV7-9
CASSHREGNQYF	TRBJ2-4	TRBV2
CASSHLAGLAGEEYEQYF	TRBJ2-7	TRBV3-1/TRBV3-2
CASSLGTGVTYTF	TRBJ1-2	TRBV12-3/TRBV12-4
CASRLTGQGWDTQYF	TRBJ2-3	TRBV11-2
CASSSNVGATTNEKLFF	TRBJ1-4	TRBV5-1
CAWTQGNLYNEQFF	TRBJ2-1	TRBV30
CASSYPPRGAYEQYF	TRBJ2-7	TRBV6-2/TRBV6-3
CAWSVWLLQTYGYTF	TRBJ1-2	TRBV30
CASSQKQGAGGNTIYF	TRBJ1-3	TRBV3-1/TRBV3-2
CASSPMGQWNSPLHF	TRBJ1-6	TRBV18
CASSRMVSGTYSNQPQHF	TRBJ1-5	TRBV19
CASSSTGATNEKLFF	TRBJ1-4	TRBV5-5
CASRIPGTSGRRDTQYF	TRBJ2-3	TRBV11-2
CATSDNIDREQETQYF	TRBJ2-5	TRBV24-1
CASSENLRTANQPQHF	TRBJ1-5	TRBV2
CASSQDINEQFF	TRBJ2-1	TRBV4-1
CASGLVRRTAEMNTEAFF	TRBJ1-1	TRBV12-5
CASTTAHYGYTF	TRBJ1-2	TRBV19
CASSLAGTDTEAFF	TRBJ1-1	TRBV7-2
CASSLKGQGVTDTQYF	TRBJ2-3	TRBV7-9
CATTTDRFAYEQYF	TRBJ2-7	TRBV19
CASRQGAGTEAFF	TRBJ1-1	TRBV10-1
CASSMIWGGQEETQYF	TRBJ2-5	TRBV19
CASSTTGNGYTF	TRBJ1-2	TRBV12-3/TRBV12-4
CASHSGNTIYF	TRBJ1-3	TRBV5-4
CASSQDLFQETQYF	TRBJ2-5	TRBV4-3
CASNPSWASGSPNEQFF	TRBJ2-1	TRBV2
CASSYSRRGEAFF	TRBJ1-1	TRBV6-2/TRBV6-3
CASSQFSGGGGVYEQYF	TRBJ2-7	TRBV4-3
CASSIIQPSNTGELFF	TRBJ2-2	TRBV19
CASSTGQGAISYNEQFF	TRBJ2-1	TRBV19
CASSRDSRQETQYF	TRBJ2-5	TRBV6-5
CATSEGAGADTQYF	TRBJ2-3	TRBV24-1
CASSEFFRGTTNYGYTF	TRBJ1-2	TRBV2
CASSAGDYTEAFF	TRBJ1-1	TRBV9
CASSLTSGGFYEQYF	TRBJ2-7	TRBV7-2
CASSLGLADSYEQYF	TRBJ2-7	TRBV5-1
CASSTWDRPYNEQFF	TRBJ2-1	TRBV28
CASSVASIAGTDTQYF	TRBJ2-3	TRBV9
CASSPGWEPNNEQFF	TRBJ2-1	TRBV11-2
CASSQDSYLTGELFF	TRBJ2-2	TRBV14
CASSYGGTETYEQYF	TRBJ2-7	TRBV6-6